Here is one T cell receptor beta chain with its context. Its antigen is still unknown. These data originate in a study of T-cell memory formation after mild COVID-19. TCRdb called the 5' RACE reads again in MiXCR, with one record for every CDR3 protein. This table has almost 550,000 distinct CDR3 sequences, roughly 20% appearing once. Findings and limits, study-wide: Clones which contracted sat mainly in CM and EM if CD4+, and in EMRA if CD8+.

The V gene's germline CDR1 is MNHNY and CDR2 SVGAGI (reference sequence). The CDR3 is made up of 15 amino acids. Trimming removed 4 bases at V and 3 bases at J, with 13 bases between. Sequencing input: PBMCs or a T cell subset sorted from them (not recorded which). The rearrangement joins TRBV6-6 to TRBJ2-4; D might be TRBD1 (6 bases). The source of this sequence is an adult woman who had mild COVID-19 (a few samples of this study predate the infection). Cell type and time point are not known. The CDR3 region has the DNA TGTGCCAGCAGTTCCCCGGACAGAGGCAAAAACATTCAGTACTTC. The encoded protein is CASSSPDRGKNIQYF.